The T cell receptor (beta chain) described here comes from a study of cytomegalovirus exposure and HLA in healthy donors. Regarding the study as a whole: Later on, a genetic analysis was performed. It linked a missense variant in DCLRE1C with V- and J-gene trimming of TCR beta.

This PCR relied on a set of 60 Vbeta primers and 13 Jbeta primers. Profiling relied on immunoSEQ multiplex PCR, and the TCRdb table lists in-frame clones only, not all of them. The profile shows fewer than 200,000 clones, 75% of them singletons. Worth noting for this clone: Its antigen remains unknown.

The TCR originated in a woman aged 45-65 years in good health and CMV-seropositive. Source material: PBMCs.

This CDR3 is CASSPSGSNYGYTF. For the CDR3, the DNA is TGCGCCAGCAGCCCCTCAGGGTCGAACTATGGCTACACCTTC. V usage is TRBV5-1 and J usage is TRBJ1-2; perhaps TRBD1 as D (5 bases). This CDR3 contains 14 residues. V was trimmed by 4 bases and J by 2 bases, leaving 12 bases between them. Germline V gene lookup returns CDR1 SGHRS and CDR2 YFSETQ.